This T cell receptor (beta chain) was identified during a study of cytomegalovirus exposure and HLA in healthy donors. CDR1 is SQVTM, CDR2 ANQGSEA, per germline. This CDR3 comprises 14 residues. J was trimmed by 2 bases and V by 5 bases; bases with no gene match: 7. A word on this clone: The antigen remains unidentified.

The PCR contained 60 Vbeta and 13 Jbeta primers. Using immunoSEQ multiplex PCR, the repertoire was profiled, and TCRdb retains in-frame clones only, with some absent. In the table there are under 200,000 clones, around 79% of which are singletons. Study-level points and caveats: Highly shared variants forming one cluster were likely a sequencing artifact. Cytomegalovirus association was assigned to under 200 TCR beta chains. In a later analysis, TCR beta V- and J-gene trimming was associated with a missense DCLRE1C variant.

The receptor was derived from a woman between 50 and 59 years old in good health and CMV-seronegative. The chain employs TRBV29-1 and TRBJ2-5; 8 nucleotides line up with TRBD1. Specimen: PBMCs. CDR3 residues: CSVFRDRTQETQYF. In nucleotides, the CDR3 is TGCAGCGTTTTCCGGGACAGGACTCAAGAGACCCAGTACTTC. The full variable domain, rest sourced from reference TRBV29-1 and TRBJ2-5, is SAVISQKPSRDICQRGTSLTIQCQVDSQVTMMFWYRQQPGQSLTLIATANQGSEATYESGFVIDKFPISRPNLTFSTLTVSNMSPEDSSIYLCSVFRDRTQETQYFGPGTRLLVL.